The 8 T cell receptor beta chains given below trace back to one sample, sequenced in a study of blood T cell repertoires in COVID-19. Libraries were prepared by immunoSEQ multiplex PCR; TCRdb keeps only in-frame clonotypes and omits some of them. The data contain around 280,000 clones, about 90% of them seen just once; the ten biggest clones take up 11%. The sample consisted of peripheral blood. Receptors were obtained from a young woman with COVID-19, enrolled during active disease.

In this sample, this clone turned up once. J is TRBJ2-2 and V is TRBV6-1; D gene unclear. The germline gives CDR1 MNHNS, CDR2 SASEGT. Trimming shortened V by 3 bases and J by 6 bases, and 5 bases separated the two germline ends. This CDR3 region has 12 residues. The CDR3 is CASSDRSGELFF. The DNA for the CDR3 is TGTGCCAGCAGTGACCGGTCCGGGGAGCTGTTTTTT.

The chain employs TRBV4-1 and TRBJ1-1; D may be TRBD1 (6 bases). CDR1 and CDR2 from the germline V gene are MGHRA and YSYEKL. The CDR3 has 14 amino acids. Trimming removed 5 bases from V and 1 base from J, with 11 bases in between. This CDR3 reads CASSARTANTEAFF. The CDR3 coding sequence is TGCGCCAGCAGCGCCCGGACAGCGAACACTGAAGCTTTCTTT.

The genes are TRBV20-1 and TRBJ1-6; TRBD1 matches 8 bases. Germline V gives CDR1 DFQATT, CDR2 SNEGSKA (reference sequence). V dropped 3 bases and J dropped 9; count of bases not matched to a gene: 4. The CDR3 spans 13 residues. The CDR3 here is CSASPQGVSPLHF. In DNA form, the CDR3 reads TGCAGTGCTAGTCCACAGGGGGTTTCACCCCTCCACTTT.

This clone was seen a handful of times. The genes are TRBV5-8 and TRBJ2-7, with D possibly being TRBD2 (6 bases). V lost 0 bases and J 4 bases, leaving 14 bases between the germline ends. CDR1 and CDR2 from the germline V gene are SGHTS and YDEGEE. This CDR3 contains 15 residues. The CDR3 sequence: CASSLGVGGVYEQYF. The DNA for the CDR3 is TGTGCCAGCAGCTTGGGTGTCGGGGGAGTTTACGAGCAGTACTTC.

The rearrangement links TRBV3-1 (or the pseudogene TRBV3-2) to TRBJ2-5, with 10 bases fitting TRBD2. The CDR3 extends over 15 amino acids. V shed 3 bases and J 3 bases; nucleotides not matched to a gene: 4. Germline V CDR1 and CDR2: LGHDT, YNNKEL (reference sequence). The CDR3 DNA sequence: TGTGCCAGCAGCCACCCAGCGGGGGGGGAAGAGACCCAGTACTTC. Its translation: CASSHPAGGEETQYF.

The V and J genes are TRBV28 and TRBJ1-2, with TRBD1 identical over 9 bases. The CDR3 is 14 residues long. CDR1 and CDR2 (germline): MDHEN, SYDVKM. The trim removed 7 bases at V and 8 bases at J, leaving 11 bases unmatched. This chain's CDR3 is CASTPGTGSGGYTF. The CDR3 DNA is TGTGCCAGCACTCCCGGGACAGGGAGCGGCGGCTACACCTTC.

This clone was seen only once. The same CDR3 also results from other DNA sequences found in this sample. V is TRBV18 and J is TRBJ2-7, with 10 positions matching TRBD1. The CDR3 consists of 14 residues. V shed 3 bases, J shed 2 bases, and the junction held 1 base outside the gene matches. Germline V gene data show CDR1 as KGHSH and CDR2 as LQKENI. In DNA form, the CDR3 reads TGTGCCAGCTCACCCGGGACAGGGGCCTACGAGCAGTACTTC. Translation: CASSPGTGAYEQYF.

The V call is TRBV28, the J call TRBJ2-7; 12 bases agree with TRBD2. This CDR3 has 16 residues. J was trimmed by 1 base and V by 6 bases; bases with no gene match: 7. Per the germline V gene, CDR1 is MDHEN and CDR2 is SYDVKM. For the CDR3, the DNA is TGTGCCAGCAGATCTAGCGGGGGGGTCTCGTCCTACGAGCAGTACTTC. The encoded protein is CASRSSGGVSSYEQYF.